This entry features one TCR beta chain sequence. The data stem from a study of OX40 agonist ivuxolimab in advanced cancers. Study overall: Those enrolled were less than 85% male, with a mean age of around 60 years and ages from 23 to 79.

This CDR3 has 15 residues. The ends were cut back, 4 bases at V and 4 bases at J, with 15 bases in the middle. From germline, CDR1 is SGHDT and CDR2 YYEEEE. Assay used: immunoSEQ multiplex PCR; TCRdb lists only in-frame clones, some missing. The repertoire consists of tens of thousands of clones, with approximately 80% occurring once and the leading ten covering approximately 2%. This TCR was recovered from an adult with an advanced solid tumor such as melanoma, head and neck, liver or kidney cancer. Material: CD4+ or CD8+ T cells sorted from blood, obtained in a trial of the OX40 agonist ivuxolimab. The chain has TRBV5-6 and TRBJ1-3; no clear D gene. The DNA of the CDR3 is TGTGCCAGCAGCCTCCTAGCCAATACCGGAAACACCATATATTTT. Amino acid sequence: CASSLLANTGNTIYF.